A selection of T cell receptor beta chains follows, all from one sample in a study of T cells in Graves' hyperthyroidism and ophthalmopathy. MiXCR, applied by TCRdb to the multiplex PCR reads, yields one record per CDR3 protein. The table records around 760,000 distinct CDR3 sequences, roughly 32% of them present only once. Source material: blood. All receptors derive from a woman in her thirties or forties with Graves' hyperthyroidism. CDR3s include the opening cysteine and the closing phenylalanine or tryptophan. Fields, in order: clone size, D gene, V gene, J gene, CDR3 DNA, CDR3 protein. D genes are given only for firm matches. Clone size is not always given. Where it is, it says once, few, many or a class for expanded clones.

>many|-|TRBV19|TRBJ1-2
TGTGCCAGTAGTATAAGGGTCCAGGGCTATGGCTACACCTTC
CASSIRVQGYGYTF
>many|-|TRBV11-2|TRBJ1-2
TGTGCCAGCAGCTTAGAGGGCAGGTCTAACTATGGCTACACCTTC
CASSLEGRSNYGYTF
>few|TRBD1|TRBV5-1|TRBJ2-7
TGCGCCAGCAGCTACGGACAGGTATCCTACGAGCAGTACTTC
CASSYGQVSYEQYF
>-|TRBD1|TRBV6-6|TRBJ2-2
TGTGCCAGCAAACCGGACAGGGTCACCGGGGAGCTGTTTTTT
CASKPDRVTGELFF
>-|-|TRBV2|TRBJ2-7
TGTGCCAGCAGTGGGATGGGCGGGGAGCAGTACTTC
CASSGMGGEQYF
>-|TRBD2|TRBV7-2|TRBJ2-3
TGTGCCAGCAGCTTAGGTGGACTAGGCGCTGATACGCAGTATTTT
CASSLGGLGADTQYF
>-|-|TRBV6-5|TRBJ1-3
TGTGCCAGCAGTTACTCGGGAGACACCATATATTTT
CASSYSGDTIYF
>-|-|TRBV7-9|TRBJ1-4
TGTGCCAGCAGCCAACCCCCAGGACAGTCAACTAATGAAAAACTGTTTTTT
CASSQPPGQSTNEKLFF
>-|TRBD2|TRBV5-1|TRBJ2-2
TGCGCCGGCCGAGTAGCGGGGAACACCGGGGAGCTGTTTTTT
CAGRVAGNTGELFF
>many|-|TRBV15|TRBJ1-5
TGTGCCACCAGCAGAGATACCCGACATGTCGGTCAGCCCCAGCATTTT
CATSRDTRHVGQPQHF
>many|-|TRBV28|TRBJ1-2
TGTGCCAGCAGTTTACGACAGGTTGATGGCTACACCTTC
CASSLRQVDGYTF
>many|-|TRBV29-1|TRBJ1-2
TGCAGCGTTCAGACCCTGACAGTCTATGGCTACACCTTC
CSVQTLTVYGYTF
>few|-|TRBV7-8|TRBJ1-1
TGTGCCAGCAGCCTGACAGTTTTTGAAGCTTTCTTT
CASSLTVFEAFF
>few|-|TRBV10-3|TRBJ2-5
TGTGCCAGCAGTTATCTCCAAGGCTACGTCGAGACCCAGTACTTC
CASSYLQGYVETQYF
>-|TRBD2|TRBV28|TRBJ2-5
TGTGCCAGCAGTTCCCCAGCGGGAGGCCAAGAGACCCAGTACTTC
CASSSPAGGQETQYF
>few|TRBD1|TRBV27|TRBJ1-5
TGTGCCAGCAGTTGGGGGACAGGCACCAGCAATCAGCCCCAGCATTTT
CASSWGTGTSNQPQHF